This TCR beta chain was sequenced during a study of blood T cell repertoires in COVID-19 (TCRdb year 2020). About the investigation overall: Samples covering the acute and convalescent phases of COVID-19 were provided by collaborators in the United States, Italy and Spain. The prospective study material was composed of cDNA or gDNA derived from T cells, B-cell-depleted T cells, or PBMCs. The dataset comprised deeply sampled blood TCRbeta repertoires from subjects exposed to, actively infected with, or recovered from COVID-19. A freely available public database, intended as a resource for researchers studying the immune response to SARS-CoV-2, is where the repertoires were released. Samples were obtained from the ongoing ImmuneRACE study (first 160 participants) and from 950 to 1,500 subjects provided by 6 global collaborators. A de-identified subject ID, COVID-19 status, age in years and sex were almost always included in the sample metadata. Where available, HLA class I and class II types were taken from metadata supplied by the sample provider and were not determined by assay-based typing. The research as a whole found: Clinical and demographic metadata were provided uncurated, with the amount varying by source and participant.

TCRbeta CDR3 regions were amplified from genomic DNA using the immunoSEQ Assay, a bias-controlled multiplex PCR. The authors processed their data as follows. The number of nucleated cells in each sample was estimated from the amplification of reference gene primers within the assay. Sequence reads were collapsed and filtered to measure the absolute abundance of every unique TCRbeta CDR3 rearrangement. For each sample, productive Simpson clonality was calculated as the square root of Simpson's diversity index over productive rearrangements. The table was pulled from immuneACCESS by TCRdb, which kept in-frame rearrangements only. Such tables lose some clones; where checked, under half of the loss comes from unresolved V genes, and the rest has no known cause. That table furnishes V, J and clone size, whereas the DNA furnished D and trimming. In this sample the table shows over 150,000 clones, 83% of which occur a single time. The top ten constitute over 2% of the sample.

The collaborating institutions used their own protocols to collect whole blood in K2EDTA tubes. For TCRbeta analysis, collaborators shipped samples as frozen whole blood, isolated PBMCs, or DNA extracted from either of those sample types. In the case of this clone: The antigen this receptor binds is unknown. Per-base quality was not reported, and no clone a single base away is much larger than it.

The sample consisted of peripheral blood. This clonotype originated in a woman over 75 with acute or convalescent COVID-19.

At the DNA level, the sequence is TGTGCCAGCAGTTTAAGACTAGCGATCGACGAGCAGTACTTC. It is translated as CASSLRLAIDEQYF. Recombination joined TRBV27 with TRBJ2-7, with 8 bases aligning to TRBD2. From the cysteine through the phenylalanine, the CDR3 covers 14 amino acids. Solely the CDR3 DNA is kept, with 42 bases framed from the first base. Trimmed from V: 2 bases; trimmed from J: 5 bases; junction bases lacking a gene match: 5. CDR1 and CDR2 (MNHEY, SMNVEV) derive from the germline V gene (reference sequence).